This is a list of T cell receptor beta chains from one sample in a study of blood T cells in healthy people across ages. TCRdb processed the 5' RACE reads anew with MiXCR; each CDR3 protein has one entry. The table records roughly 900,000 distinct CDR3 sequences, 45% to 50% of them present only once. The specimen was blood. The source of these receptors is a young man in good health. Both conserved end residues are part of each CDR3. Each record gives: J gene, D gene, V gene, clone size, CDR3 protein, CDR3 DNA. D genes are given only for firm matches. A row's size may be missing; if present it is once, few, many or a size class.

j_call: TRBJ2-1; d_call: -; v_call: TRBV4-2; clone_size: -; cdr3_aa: CASSQDQSAGEEQFF; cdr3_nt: TGTGCCAGCAGCCAAGATCAGTCCGCGGGCGAAGAGCAGTTCTTC
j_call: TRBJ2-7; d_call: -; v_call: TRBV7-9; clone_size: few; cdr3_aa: CASSFLERTYEQYF; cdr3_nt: TGTGCCAGCAGCTTCCTGGAGAGGACCTACGAGCAGTACTTC
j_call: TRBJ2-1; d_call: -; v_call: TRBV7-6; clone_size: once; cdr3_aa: CASSLDGGIEQFF; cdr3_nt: TGTGCCAGCAGCTTAGATGGCGGAATTGAGCAGTTCTTC
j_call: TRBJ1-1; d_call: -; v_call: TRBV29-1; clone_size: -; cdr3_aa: CSVVLGLLLNTEAFF; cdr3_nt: TGCAGCGTTGTACTGGGGCTACTATTGAACACTGAAGCTTTCTTT
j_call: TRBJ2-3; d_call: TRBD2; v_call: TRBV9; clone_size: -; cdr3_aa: CASSGGTSGGITDTQYF; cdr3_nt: TGTGCCAGCAGCGGGGGGACTAGCGGGGGGATCACAGATACGCAGTATTTT
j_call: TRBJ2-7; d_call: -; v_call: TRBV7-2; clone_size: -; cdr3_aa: CASSQLTTSSYEQYF; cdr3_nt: TGTGCCAGCAGCCAACTGACTACCAGCTCCTACGAGCAGTACTTC
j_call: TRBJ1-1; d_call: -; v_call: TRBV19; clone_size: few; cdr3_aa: CASSSEENTEAFF; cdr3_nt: TGTGCCAGTAGTTCTGAGGAGAACACTGAAGCTTTCTTT
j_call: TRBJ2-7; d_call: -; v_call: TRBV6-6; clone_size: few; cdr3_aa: CASSSTDGSYEQYF; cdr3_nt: TGTGCCAGCAGTTCCACAGACGGCTCCTACGAGCAGTACTTC
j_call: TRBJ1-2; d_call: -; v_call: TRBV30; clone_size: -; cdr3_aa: CAWSRTVYGYTF; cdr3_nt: TGTGCCTGGTCCCGGACAGTCTATGGCTACACCTTC
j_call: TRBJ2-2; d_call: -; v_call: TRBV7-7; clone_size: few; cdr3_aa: CASSLTGTTNTGELFF; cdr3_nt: TGTGCTAGCAGCCTAACCGGGACAACGAACACCGGGGAGCTGTTTTTT
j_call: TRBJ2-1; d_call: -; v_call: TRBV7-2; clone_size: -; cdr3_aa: CASSLGVRGGGSYNEQFF; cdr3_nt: TGTGCCAGCAGCTTAGGAGTCAGGGGTGGAGGGTCCTACAATGAGCAGTTCTTC
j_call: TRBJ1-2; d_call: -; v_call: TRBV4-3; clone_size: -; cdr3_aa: CASSPTAGNNYGYTF; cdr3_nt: TGCGCCAGCAGTCCGACGGCAGGGAATAACTATGGCTACACCTTC
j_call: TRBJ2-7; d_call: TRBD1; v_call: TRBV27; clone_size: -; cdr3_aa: CASSVQGAFRKYF; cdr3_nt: TGTGCCAGCAGTGTTCAGGGGGCGTTTAGAAAGTACTTC
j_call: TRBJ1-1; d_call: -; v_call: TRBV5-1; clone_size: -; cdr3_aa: CASSLSAEPPTKSEAFF; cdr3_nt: TGCGCCAGCAGCTTGTCGGCAGAGCCCCCCACAAAGTCTGAAGCTTTCTTT
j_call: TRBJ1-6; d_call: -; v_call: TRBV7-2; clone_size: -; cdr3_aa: CASSLEEGSPLHF; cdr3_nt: TGTGCCAGCAGCTTAGAGGAGGGTTCACCCCTCCACTTT
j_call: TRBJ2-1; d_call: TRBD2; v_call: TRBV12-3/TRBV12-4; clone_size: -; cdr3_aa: CASSLGTRTYNEQFF; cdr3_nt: TGTGCCAGCAGTTTGGGGACTAGAACATACAATGAGCAGTTCTTC
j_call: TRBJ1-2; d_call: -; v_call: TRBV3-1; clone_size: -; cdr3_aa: CASSPVRSGYGYTF; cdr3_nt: TGTGCCAGCAGCCCAGTCCGGTCCGGCTATGGCTACACCTTC
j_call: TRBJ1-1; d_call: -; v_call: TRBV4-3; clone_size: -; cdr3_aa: CASSQDRVTGSEAFF; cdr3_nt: TGCGCCAGCAGCCAAGATCGCGTAACGGGATCTGAAGCTTTCTTT
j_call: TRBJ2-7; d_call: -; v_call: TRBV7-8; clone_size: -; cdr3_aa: CASSPGEVDEQYF; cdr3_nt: TGTGCCAGCAGCCCCGGGGAAGTCGACGAGCAGTACTTC
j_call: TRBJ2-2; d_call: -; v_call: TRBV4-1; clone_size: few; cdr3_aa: CASSQVSGELFF; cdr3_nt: TGCGCCAGCAGCCAAGTGTCCGGGGAGCTGTTTTTT
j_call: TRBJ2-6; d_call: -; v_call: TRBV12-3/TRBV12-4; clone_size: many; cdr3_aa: CASSLKSGPGANVLTF; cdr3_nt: TGTGCCAGCAGTTTAAAGTCAGGGCCCGGGGCCAACGTCCTGACTTTC
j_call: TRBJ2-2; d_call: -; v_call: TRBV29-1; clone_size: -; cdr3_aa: CSVEDSNTGELFF; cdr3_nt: TGCAGCGTGGAGGACAGTAACACCGGGGAGCTGTTTTTT
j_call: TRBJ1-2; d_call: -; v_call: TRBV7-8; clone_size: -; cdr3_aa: CASSLGGGPAYGYTF; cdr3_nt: TGTGCCAGCAGCTTAGGCGGGGGCCCAGCGTATGGCTACACCTTC
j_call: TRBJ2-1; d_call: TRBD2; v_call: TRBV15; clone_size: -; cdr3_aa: CATRTSGGWNEQFF; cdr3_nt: TGTGCCACCAGGACTAGCGGGGGGTGGAATGAGCAGTTCTTC
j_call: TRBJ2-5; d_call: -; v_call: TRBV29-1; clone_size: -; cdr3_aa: CSVDKSKETQYF; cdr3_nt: TGCAGCGTTGATAAAAGCAAAGAGACCCAGTACTTC
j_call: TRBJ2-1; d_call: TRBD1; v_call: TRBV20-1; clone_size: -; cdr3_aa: CSARGQGAGEQFF; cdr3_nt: TGCAGTGCTAGAGGGCAGGGGGCCGGTGAGCAGTTCTTC